Shown below are 5 T cell receptor beta chains from a single sample sequenced in a study of cytomegalovirus exposure and HLA in healthy donors. Some clones are missing from TCRdb's copy, which holds only in-frame ones; the method was immunoSEQ multiplex PCR. The data show some 100,000 clones, about nine tenths seen once. The sequencing input was PBMCs. These receptors originate from a man aged 18 to 29 in good health and CMV-seronegative.

The chain is built from TRBV6-6 and TRBJ1-4, with 7 bases fitting TRBD1. Germline assignment: CDR1 MNHNY and CDR2 SVGAGI (reference sequence). This CDR3 has 15 residues. Trimming took 8 bases from V and 3 from J; bases not matched to a gene: 9. The CDR3 spells CASGAGGTSNEKLFF. DNA for the CDR3: TGTGCCAGCGGGGCAGGGGGGACCTCTAATGAAAAACTGTTTTTT.

This chain uses TRBV9 with TRBJ1-2; 11 bases fit TRBD1. The CDR3 is 19 residues long. V was clipped by 1 base and J by 0 bases; unmatched bases: 11. From germline, CDR1 is SGDLS and CDR2 YYNGEE. CDR3 DNA: TGTGCCAGCAGCGTATATGGGACAGGGGGAAGATCGGCTAACTATGGCTACACCTTC. Amino acid sequence: CASSVYGTGGRSANYGYTF.

The J gene is TRBJ2-2, the V gene TRBV27; 8 bases align to TRBD1. V shed 5 bases and J 5 bases; nucleotides not matched to a gene: 7. The germline V gene encodes CDR1 MNHEY and CDR2 SMNVEV (reference sequence). The CDR3 runs 15 residues. CDR3 sequence: CASSPGGAGTGELFF. CDR3 coding DNA: TGTGCCAGCAGTCCAGGGGGCGCAGGGACCGGGGAGCTGTTTTTT.

The V gene is TRBV6-6, the J gene TRBJ1-2; tentatively, D is TRBD1 (6 bases). Germline lookup yields CDR1 MNHNY and CDR2 SVGAGI (reference sequence). Trimming removed 2 bases from V and 6 bases from J, with 13 bases in between. The CDR3 extends over 14 amino acids. The CDR3 here is CASSYPGGADGYTF. In nucleotides, the CDR3 is TGTGCCAGCAGTTACCCGGGGGGGGCGGATGGCTACACCTTC.

This chain connects TRBV6-5 to TRBJ2-5, with D unresolved. V lost 0 bases and J lost 8, with 7 bases in between. The CDR3 contains 12 residues. Germline V gene data show CDR1 as MNHEY and CDR2 as SVGAGI. This CDR3 reads CASSYSGRTQYF. As DNA, the CDR3 is TGTGCCAGCAGTTACTCGGGCCGCACCCAGTACTTC.